This TCR beta chain was recorded in a study of CD8 T cells in ankylosing spondylitis (dated by TCRdb to 2016 to 2017). Looking at the study overall: T cell receptor beta repertoires were profiled in healthy donors and ankylosing spondylitis patients so that disease-linked TCR variants could be found. In total, the full study cohort was made up of 85 to 140 healthy donors and 25 ankylosing spondylitis patients. Peripheral blood was sampled, and synovial fluid was also collected from ankylosing spondylitis patients. The study at large found these results: Some motif variants were previously reported in synovial fluid and blood of reactive arthritis patients, suggesting common disease-initiation mechanisms. According to the report, matched synovial fluid samples from ankylosing spondylitis patients were significantly enriched for the disease-linked clones. A TCR beta motif of roughly 8 highly homologous amino acid variants appeared characteristic of blood from ankylosing spondylitis patients. A CD8+ phenotype was shown by the disease-linked clones, which were found at relatively low frequencies in peripheral blood.

Comment on this clonotype: Its antigen is not yet known. Within one base of it there is no much larger clone, and no base qualities were kept.

The sample was run on an Illumina HiSeq 2500. Quantitative 5'-RACE with molecular barcodes was used to prepare TCR beta libraries. Turning to the authors' computational methods: A new computational method based on a probabilistic model of VDJ rearrangement was used to identify disease-linked TCR variants. Clones were called with MiXCR by TCRdb after fastp trimmed the public reads at Q25, and only in-frame beta chains were retained. Merged by CDR3 protein, the rows form single entries marked with the most common genes and DNA. The V and J calls reflect TCRdb's pipeline rather than the authors' work. Counted in this sample were around 390,000 distinct CDR3 sequences; 20% to 25% of them appeared once. The leading ten clones occupy less than 20% of the sample. This TCR was recovered from a male donor with ankylosing spondylitis. Sequenced material: blood, either unsorted or a sorted T cell fraction (not recorded which).

The CDR3 protein sequence reads: CASSVVAGSYNEQFF. The DNA sequence is given as TGTGCCAGCAGCGTAGTTGCGGGATCGTACAATGAGCAGTTCTTC. The rearrangement joined TRBV9 to TRBJ2-1; TRBD2 might be the D gene, on 6 matching bases. The CDR3 goes from the cysteine to the phenylalanine over 15 residues. Just CDR3 DNA is preserved here, 45 bases in frame from base 1. At the junction V is shortened by 0 bases and J by 4 bases, with 11 bases in between. Via the germline V gene, CDR1 is SGDLS and CDR2 YYNGEE.